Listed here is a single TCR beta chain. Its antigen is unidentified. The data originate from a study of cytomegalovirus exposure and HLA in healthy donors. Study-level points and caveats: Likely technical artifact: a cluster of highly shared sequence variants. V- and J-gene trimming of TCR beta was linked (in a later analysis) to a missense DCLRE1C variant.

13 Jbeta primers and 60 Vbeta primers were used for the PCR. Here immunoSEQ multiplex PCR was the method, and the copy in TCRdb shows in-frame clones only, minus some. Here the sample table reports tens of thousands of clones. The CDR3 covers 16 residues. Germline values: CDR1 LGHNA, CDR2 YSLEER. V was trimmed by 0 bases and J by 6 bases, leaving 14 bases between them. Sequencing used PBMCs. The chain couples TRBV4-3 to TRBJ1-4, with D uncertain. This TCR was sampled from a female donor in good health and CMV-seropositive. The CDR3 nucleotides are TGCGCCAGCAGCCAAGATGTTAGTCGGGAGGATGAAAAACTGTTTTTT. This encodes CASSQDVSREDEKLFF.